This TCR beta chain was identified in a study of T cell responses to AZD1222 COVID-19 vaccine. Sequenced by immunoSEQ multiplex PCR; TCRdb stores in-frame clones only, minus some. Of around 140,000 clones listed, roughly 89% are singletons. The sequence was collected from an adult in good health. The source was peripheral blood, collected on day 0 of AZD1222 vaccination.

The CDR3: CASSIIGGGETQYF. In DNA form, the CDR3 reads TGTGCCAGCAGCATCATTGGGGGTGGCGAGACCCAGTACTTC. The V call is TRBV27, the J call TRBJ2-5; either TRBD1 or TRBD2 may supply D (5 bases each). Trimming stripped 6 bases from V and 5 bases from J, with 16 bases between. The CDR3 is 14 residues long. Germline values: CDR1 MNHEY, CDR2 SMNVEV (reference sequence).